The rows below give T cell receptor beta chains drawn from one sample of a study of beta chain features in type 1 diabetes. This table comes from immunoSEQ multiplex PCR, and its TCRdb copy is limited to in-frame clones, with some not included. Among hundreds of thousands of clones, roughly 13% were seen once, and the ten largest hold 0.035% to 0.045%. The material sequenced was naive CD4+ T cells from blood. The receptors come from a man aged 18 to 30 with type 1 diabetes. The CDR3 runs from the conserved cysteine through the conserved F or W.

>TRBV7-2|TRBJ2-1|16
CASSPSLAGVGSEQFF
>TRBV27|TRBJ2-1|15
CASSRPWVRVNEQFF
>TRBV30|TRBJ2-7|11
CAWSGAHEQYF
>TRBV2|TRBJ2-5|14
CASGTGGLGETQYF
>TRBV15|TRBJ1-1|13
CATSATANTEAFF
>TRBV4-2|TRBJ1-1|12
CASSQGGAEAFF
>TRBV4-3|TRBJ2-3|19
CASSLIIGLKSGGIVTQYF
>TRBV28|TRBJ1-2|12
CASSTTGYGYTF
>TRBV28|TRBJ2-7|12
CASTPGGYEQYF
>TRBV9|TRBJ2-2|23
CASSALERPTVGNERRYTGELFF
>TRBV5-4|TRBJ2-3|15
CASSLREGGSDTQYF
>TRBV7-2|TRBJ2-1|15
CASSLGQGSHNEQFF
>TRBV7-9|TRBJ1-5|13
CASSLTGFQPQHF
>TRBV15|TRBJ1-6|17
CATSRDLDRGFGSPLHF
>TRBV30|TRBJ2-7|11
CAWRGVYEQYF
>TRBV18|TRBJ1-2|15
CASSPDHQLNYGYTF
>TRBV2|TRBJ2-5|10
CASRQETQYF
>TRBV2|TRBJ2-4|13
CASSDNSQNIQYF
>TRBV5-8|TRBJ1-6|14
CASSLGQGNSPLHF
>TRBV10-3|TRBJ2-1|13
CAITPEEGNEQFF
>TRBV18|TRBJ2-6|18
CASSPFTGGDSGANVLTF
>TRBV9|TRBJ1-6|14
CASSATVLNSPLHF
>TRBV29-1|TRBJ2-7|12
CSVGAANYEQYF
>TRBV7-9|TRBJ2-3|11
CASSLDNTQYF